The sequence of this T cell receptor (beta chain) was determined in a study of T cell repertoires in cytomegalovirus infection. The overall study: Public TCR beta signatures provided an indication of both CMV infection and a matching HLA type.

This clonotype has more than one count but fewer than ten. Its antigen is undetermined. Germline assignment: CDR1 SGHDT and CDR2 YYEEEE. This CDR3 has 14 amino acids. V lost 2 bases and J 0 bases, leaving 8 bases between the germline ends. Study results and caveats: The response measured ex vivo was dominated by TCR beta clonotypes (HLA-C-restricted and CMV-specific).

MiXCR was run by TCRdb on the reads, yielding one entry per CDR3 protein. The sample has about 680,000 distinct CDR3 sequences, roughly 26% seen once. This chain links TRBV5-6 with TRBJ1-1; D remains unclear. Input material: CD8+ T cells from PBMCs. This receptor was obtained from a human donor in good health (CMV status not recorded). Some clones in this sample may be carry-over from other donors' samples. The CDR3 spells CASSFFGLNTEAFF. As DNA, the CDR3 is TGTGCCAGCAGCTTTTTTGGGTTGAACACTGAAGCTTTCTTT.